The 28 T cell receptor beta chains below were found in one sample sequenced in a study of T cell responses to AZD1222 COVID-19 vaccine. Only in-frame clones appear in the TCRdb table, and some are missing; sequencing was by immunoSEQ multiplex PCR. The top ten clones hold under 3.5% of a sample with about 130,000 clones, around 90% of them seen once. Sample: peripheral blood, taken on day 0 of AZD1222 vaccination. Receptor source: an adult in good health.

The rearrangement links TRBV4-2 to TRBJ2-1; 8 bases are shared with TRBD2. With 1 base clipped from V and 5 bases from J, the junction kept 1 base outside the gene matches. This CDR3 has 14 residues. Germline V gene sequence: CDR1 LGHNA, CDR2 YNFKEQ. The CDR3 reads CASSQVGLDNEQFF. The CDR3 DNA reads as TGTGCCAGCAGCCAAGTGGGACTAGACAATGAGCAGTTCTTC.

CDR3 bases: TGTGCCAGCAGCGCTACTTCAGGGTTCCCCTATTCACCCCTCCACTTT. This sequence encodes CASSATSGFPYSPLHF. V gene TRBV2 combines with J gene TRBJ1-6, with D maybe TRBD1 (5 bases). V was clipped by 6 bases and J by 8 bases, with 20 bases between them. This CDR3 contains 16 residues. Germline assignment: CDR1 SNHLY and CDR2 FYNNEI.

This rearrangement joins TRBV28 to TRBJ1-2; unclear D gene. The ends were cut back, 8 bases at V and 4 bases at J, with 17 bases in the middle. The germline V gene has CDR1 MDHEN and CDR2 SYDVKM. CDR3 size: 14 residues. The CDR3 DNA is TGTGCCAGCCGGACTTTTGCCCCCCCCTATGGCTACACCTTC. It yields the protein CASRTFAPPYGYTF.

This clone was found a few times. The chain uses TRBV5-5 and TRBJ2-7; unclear D gene. V shed 1 base and J shed 7 bases, with 18 bases lying between them. Germline V lookup: CDR1 SGHKS, CDR2 YYEKEE (reference sequence). The CDR3 runs to 15 residues. The CDR3 DNA reads TGTGCCAGCAGCTTGTCTACTGGCGCTACGGAAGAGCAGTACTTC. Protein: CASSLSTGATEEQYF.

The chain combines TRBV18 with TRBJ1-1; D may be TRBD1 (5 bases). Trimming left V 6 bases short and J 0 bases short, with 8 bases between. The CDR3 is 13 residues long. Per germline, CDR1 KGHSH and CDR2 LQKENI. CDR3 amino acids: CASSPGVNTEAFF. The CDR3 DNA reads TGTGCCAGCTCCCCGGGGGTGAACACTGAAGCTTTCTTT.

The chain uses TRBV6-4 and TRBJ2-1, with 9 bases matching TRBD1. Germline loops: CDR1 MRHNA, CDR2 SNTAGT. The ends lost 0 bases at V and 5 bases at J; junction bases unmatched: 5. The CDR3 loop spans 16 amino acids. CDR3 DNA: TGTGCCAGCAGTGACTCGCCCGGGACAGGGCACAATGAGCAGTTCTTC. This codes for CASSDSPGTGHNEQFF.

V and J are TRBV21-1 and TRBJ1-5. TRBV21-1 is annotated as a pseudogene. The CDR3 contains 17 residues. The CDR3 DNA reads as TGTGCCAGCAGCAAAGGAGAGGAGCGGGAGGGCAATCAGCCCCAGCATTTT. It codes for CASSKGEEREGNQPQHF.

The V gene is TRBV6-5, the J gene TRBJ2-7; D call uncertain. The CDR3 has 14 residues. Germline assignment: CDR1 MNHEY and CDR2 SVGAGI. Trimming removed 6 bases at V and 0 bases at J, with 12 bases between. CDR3 protein: CASRRQASSYEQYF. The CDR3 nucleotides are TGTGCCAGCAGACGCCAGGCTAGCTCCTACGAGCAGTACTTC.

The CDR3 nucleotides are TGTGCCAGCAGCTTGGGGGGGGTTGACTACAATAGCAATCAGCCCCAGCATTTT. Translated: CASSLGGVDYNSNQPQHF. The rearrangement joins TRBV5-4 to TRBJ1-5, with D possibly TRBD1 on 5 matching bases. V gave up 0 bases and J gave up 0 bases, with 16 bases separating them. The CDR3 has 18 amino acids. CDR1 is SGHNT, CDR2 YYREEE, per germline (reference sequence).

The chain is built from TRBV27 and TRBJ1-6; D is possibly TRBD1 (6 bases). CDR3 length equals 14 residues. Germline V gives CDR1 MNHEY, CDR2 SMNVEV (reference sequence). V was pared by 1 base and J by 8 bases, with 9 bases between. CDR3 loop: CASSLLAGDSPLHF. In DNA, the CDR3 is TGTGCCAGCAGTTTATTGGCAGGGGATTCACCCCTCCACTTT.

V gene TRBV12-5 combines with J gene TRBJ2-7, with D hard to call. CDR3 length: 13 residues. Germline CDR1 reads LGHNT; CDR2 reads FRNRAP. Trimming removed 5 bases from V and 6 bases from J, with 14 bases in between. The CDR3 here is CASGALGYGEQYF. The CDR3 nucleotides read TGTGCTAGTGGTGCCCTCGGATATGGCGAGCAGTACTTC.

The CDR3 bases are TGTGCCACTCGACAGGGGGGCCTCTATGGCTACACCTTC. Translation gives CATRQGGLYGYTF. V gene TRBV19 combines with J gene TRBJ1-2; 9 bases fit TRBD1. The CDR3 sequence is 13 residues long. Losses at the gene ends were 10 bases for V and 4 bases for J; bases not matched to a gene: 7. Germline V gene lookup returns CDR1 LNHDA and CDR2 SQIVND (reference sequence). Complete variable domain (other parts from reference TRBV19 and TRBJ1-2): DGGITQSPKYLFRKEGQNVTLSCEQNLNHDAMYWYRQDPGQGLRLIYYSQIVNDFQKGDIAEGYSVSREKKESFPLTVTSAQKNPTAFYLCATRQGGLYGYTFGSGTRLTVV.

The genes are TRBV2 and TRBJ1-2; weak D call: TRBD1 (5 bases). CDR3 size: 12 residues. With 10 bases removed from V and 2 bases from J, the gap between germline ends came to 11 bases. Germline V gene sequence: CDR1 SNHLY, CDR2 FYNNEI. CDR3 sequence (DNA): TGTGCCACCGGGACCGAGAACTATGGCTACACCTTC. This gives the protein CATGTENYGYTF.

V and J are TRBV4-3 and TRBJ1-2, with TRBD1 identical over 7 bases. Germline CDR1 is LGHNA and CDR2 is YSLEER. The CDR3 consists of 17 residues. With 0 bases clipped from V and 2 bases from J, the junction kept 9 bases outside the gene matches. The DNA for the CDR3 is TGCGCCAGCAGCCAAGATTGGCCTCCGGGACAGAACTATGGCTACACCTTC. Amino acid sequence: CASSQDWPPGQNYGYTF.

The chain joins TRBV14 to TRBJ2-1; 10 bases map to TRBD1. Trimming removed 3 bases from V and 2 bases from J; junction bases left unmatched: 1. The CDR3 spans 15 residues. The germline V gene encodes CDR1 SGHDN and CDR2 FVKESK. The CDR3 sequence: CASSQGQGPYNEQFF. The CDR3 nucleotides read TGTGCCAGCAGCCAGGGACAGGGGCCCTACAATGAGCAGTTCTTC.

V gene TRBV3-1 (or the pseudogene TRBV3-2) combines with J gene TRBJ2-2; TRBD2 aligns across 9 bases. J lost 7 bases, V lost 4 bases, and 7 bases had no gene match. Germline V gives CDR1 LGHDT, CDR2 YNNKEL (reference sequence). CDR3 length equals 15 residues. The chain's CDR3 is CASSPPGTSFGELFF. CDR3 nucleotides: TGTGCCAGCAGCCCCCCCGGGACTAGCTTCGGGGAGCTGTTTTTT.

This clone turned up a few times. The chain uses TRBV10-3 and TRBJ2-6; D not resolved. The length of the CDR3 is 14 residues. V lost 6 bases, J lost 0 bases, and 6 bases lay in between. Germline assignment: CDR1 ENHRY and CDR2 SYGVKD. The CDR3 spells CAIRPSSGANVLTF. The DNA for the CDR3 is TGTGCCATCAGACCGAGCTCTGGGGCCAACGTCCTGACTTTC.

The chain carries TRBV4-3 and TRBJ1-4; D uncertain. CDR3 length: 17 residues. V was pared by 0 bases and J by 8 bases, with 19 bases between. The germline CDR1 and CDR2 sequences are LGHNA and YSLEER. The CDR3 coding sequence is TGCGCCAGCAGCCAAGATGGTTTAAACGGGTTCGGCGAAAAACTGTTTTTT. Translated, it gives CASSQDGLNGFGEKLFF.

V gene TRBV18 combines with J gene TRBJ1-5; TRBD1 matches 8 bases. The V gene end was trimmed by 4 bases and the J gene end by 2 bases; junction bases not matched to a gene: 1. Germline lookup yields CDR1 KGHSH and CDR2 LQKENI. The CDR3 runs to 14 residues. The CDR3 coding sequence is TGTGCCAGCTCACTGGGACAGGGCAATCAGCCCCAGCATTTT. Protein sequence: CASSLGQGNQPQHF.

The chain combines TRBV7-2 with TRBJ2-7; perhaps TRBD1 as D (6 bases). V was clipped by 1 base and J by 0 bases, with 13 bases between them. CDR1 is SGHTA and CDR2 is FQGNSA in the germline V gene. This CDR3 spans 16 amino acids. The CDR3 DNA reads TGTGCCAGCAGCTTAGATGGGGGCGCGGGCTCCTACGAGCAGTACTTC. Amino acid sequence: CASSLDGGAGSYEQYF.

The chain employs TRBV20-1 and TRBJ2-1; no reliable D call. CDR1 and CDR2 (germline): DFQATT, SNEGSKA (reference sequence). The CDR3 runs 11 residues. Trimming left V 3 bases short and J 7 bases short, with 7 bases between. The CDR3 reads CSASKWNEQFF. The CDR3 DNA reads TGCAGTGCTAGTAAGTGGAATGAGCAGTTCTTC.

The table lists this clone with a few counts. The chain uses TRBV7-2 and TRBJ2-1; 8 bases line up with TRBD1. Per the germline V gene, CDR1 is SGHTA and CDR2 is FQGNSA. CDR3 size: 15 residues. V was pared by 5 bases and J by 6 bases, with 9 bases of the junction left unmatched. CDR3 DNA sequence: TGTGCCAGCAGCCGCGACAGGGGAGGTAGCAATGAGCAGTTCTTC. Its protein is CASSRDRGGSNEQFF.

V gene TRBV29-1 combines with J gene TRBJ1-1; TRBD1 is a possible D gene (6 bases). Looked up from germline, CDR1 is SQVTM and CDR2 is ANQGSEA. The CDR3 length is 16 residues. Deletions cut 3 bases from V and 1 base from J, with 18 bases between. The CDR3 DNA sequence: TGCAGCGTTGAGGTAGAGGGAGGGGGAGGGAACACTGAAGCTTTCTTT. It codes for CSVEVEGGGGNTEAFF. Looking up the rest from reference TRBV29-1 and TRBJ1-1 gives the full variable domain: SAVISQKPSRDICQRGTSLTIQCQVDSQVTMMFWYRQQPGQSLTLIATANQGSEATYESGFVIDKFPISRPNLTFSTLTVSNMSPEDSSIYLCSVEVEGGGGNTEAFFGQGTRLTVV.

The chain links TRBV4-2 to TRBJ2-3; a possible D gene is TRBD1 (5 bases). Germline CDR1 is LGHNA and CDR2 is YNFKEQ. This CDR3 is 13 amino acids long. Trimming left V 3 bases short and J 3 bases short, with 7 bases between. CDR3 region: CASSQGPTDTQYF. The CDR3, as DNA: TGTGCCAGCAGCCAGGGGCCTACAGATACGCAGTATTTT.

The chain carries TRBV30 and TRBJ2-1; 9 nucleotides line up with TRBD1. The CDR3 length is 17 residues. Trimming took 1 base from V and 0 from J; bases not matched to a gene: 7. Germline V gives CDR1 GTSNPN, CDR2 SVGIG (reference sequence). The CDR3 protein is CAWSEGTGPSSYNEQFF. CDR3 nucleotides: TGTGCCTGGAGTGAGGGGACAGGGCCCAGCTCCTACAATGAGCAGTTCTTC.

V and J are TRBV2 and TRBJ2-3; the D is unclear. Looked up from germline, CDR1 is SNHLY and CDR2 is FYNNEI. The CDR3 spans 16 residues. V was clipped by 0 bases and J by 7 bases, with 17 bases between them. In nucleotides, the CDR3 is TGTGCCAGCAGTGAAGCGTCATACTCGGGCCGTAATACGCAGTATTTT. Residues: CASSEASYSGRNTQYF. The variable domain in full, completed from reference TRBV2 and TRBJ2-3, reads EPEVTQTPSHQVTQMGQEVILRCVPISNHLYFYWYRQILGQKVEFLVSFYNNEISEKSEIFDDQFSVERPDGSNFTLKIRSTKLEDSAMYFCASSEASYSGRNTQYFGPGTRLTVL.

The chain carries TRBV5-1 and TRBJ2-7; D unresolved. The germline CDR1 and CDR2 sequences are SGHRS and YFSETQ. The CDR3 is made up of 13 amino acids. V lost 5 bases to trimming and J lost 3 bases, with 12 bases between them. The CDR3 DNA reads TGCGCCAGCAGAGCCAGCGTCCTCTACGAGCAGTACTTC. It yields the protein CASRASVLYEQYF. The full variable domain, rest sourced from reference TRBV5-1 and TRBJ2-7, is KAGVTQTPRYLIKTRGQQVTLSCSPISGHRSVSWYQQTPGQGLQFLFEYFSETQRNKGNFPGRFSGRQFSNSRSEMNVSTLELGDSALYLCASRASVLYEQYFGPGTRLTVT.

This chain joins TRBV7-2 and TRBJ1-1; the D gene is possibly TRBD1 (5 bases). V was pared by 1 base and J by 7 bases, with 10 bases between. Germline V gene sequence: CDR1 SGHTA, CDR2 FQGNSA. The CDR3 spans 13 residues. The DNA of the CDR3 is TGTGCCAGCAGCTTAGTTAGGGGCAGTGAAGCTTTCTTT. Its protein is CASSLVRGSEAFF.